One sample yielded the 12 T cell receptor beta chains listed below, sequenced in a study of memory CD4+ T cells and cytomegalovirus serostatus. Single viable CD3+CD4+CD8-CD45RO+ cells were sorted as the memory CD4+ T cells. TCRdb's table, derived via immunoSEQ multiplex PCR, lists solely in-frame clones and lacks some. The table shows roughly 49,000 clones, with 60% to 80% occurring only once. Sequenced material: memory CD4+ T cells from blood. These TCRs come from an adult in good health and CMV-seronegative.

The CDR3 sequence is CASSQGAQGHGYTF. The CDR3 coding sequence is TGTGCCAGCAGTCAGGGAGCCCAGGGCCATGGCTACACCTTC. The J gene is TRBJ1-2, the V gene TRBV2; weak D call: TRBD1 (5 bases). Germline assignment: CDR1 SNHLY and CDR2 FYNNEI. This CDR3 comprises 14 residues. Trimming took 5 bases from V and 6 from J, leaving 16 bases between them.

This rearrangement joins TRBV10-3 to TRBJ1-1, with TRBD1 matching over 11 bases. V trimming: 3 bases; J trimming: 4 bases; junction bases outside the gene matches: 7. This CDR3 region has 16 residues. Germline CDR1 and CDR2: ENHRY and SYGVKD. In DNA, the CDR3 is TGTGCCATCAGTGAAGGGACAGGGGGTTCGGGCACTGAAGCTTTCTTT. Translated, it gives CAISEGTGGSGTEAFF.

The rearrangement uses TRBV2 and TRBJ1-4; 7 positions agree with TRBD1. The germline CDR1 and CDR2 sequences are SNHLY and FYNNEI. The CDR3 is 15 amino acids. Trimming cost V 6 bases and J 2 bases; bases outside gene matches: 6. CDR3 DNA: TGTGCCAGCAGGAACAACAGGGGTACTAATGAAAAACTGTTTTTT. It yields the protein CASRNNRGTNEKLFF.

Only one count was recorded for this clone. V and J are TRBV6-6 and TRBJ2-7, with TRBD1 as a possible D gene (6 bases). The CDR3 loop spans 13 amino acids. Between the trimmed V and J ends, which lost 3 bases and 3 bases, there was a span of 9 bases. The V gene's germline CDR1 is MNHNY and CDR2 SVGAGI (reference sequence). The CDR3 DNA reads as TGTGCCAGCAGTTATCACAGGGACTACGAGCAGTACTTC. Protein: CASSYHRDYEQYF.

The V and J genes are TRBV19 and TRBJ1-5; TRBD1 might be the D (6 bases). This CDR3 is built from 14 residues. Germline-derived CDR1 and CDR2 are LNHDA and SQIVND (reference sequence). V was cut by 7 bases and J by 2 bases, with 12 bases left in between. The CDR3 here is CASTQGQRNQPQHF. The CDR3 coding sequence is TGTGCCAGTACTCAGGGGCAGCGCAATCAGCCCCAGCATTTT. The full variable domain, in which reference TRBV19 and TRBJ1-5 provide the parts outside the CDR3, is DGGITQSPKYLFRKEGQNVTLSCEQNLNHDAMYWYRQDPGQGLRLIYYSQIVNDFQKGDIAEGYSVSREKKESFPLTVTSAQKNPTAFYLCASTQGQRNQPQHFGDGTRLSIL.

The V gene is TRBV9, the J gene TRBJ2-5; D unresolved. The CDR3 has 12 amino acids. Between the trimmed V and J ends, which lost 4 bases and 4 bases, there was a span of 8 bases. Germline V gene sequence: CDR1 SGDLS, CDR2 YYNGEE. CDR3 DNA sequence: TGTGCCAGCAGCCGAGAAGGAGAGACCCAGTACTTC. Its translation: CASSREGETQYF.

This clone has only one observation. This chain links TRBV12-5 with TRBJ1-2; TRBD1 might be the D (6 bases). The V gene's germline CDR1 is LGHNT and CDR2 FRNRAP. The CDR3 runs to 13 residues. Trimming cost V 5 bases and J 0 bases, with 7 bases left between them. This CDR3 reads CASGNRANYGYTF. DNA of the CDR3: TGTGCTAGTGGTAACAGGGCTAACTATGGCTACACCTTC.

This clone came up once. This rearrangement joins TRBV5-1 to TRBJ1-1; 9 nucleotides agree with TRBD1. The CDR3 totals 17 residues. V gave up 4 bases and J gave up 0 bases; unmatched junction bases: 10. Germline V lookup: CDR1 SGHRS, CDR2 YFSETQ. The CDR3 region is CASSANRDRDLNTEAFF. The CDR3 bases are TGCGCCAGCAGCGCGAACCGGGACAGGGACTTGAACACTGAAGCTTTCTTT.

The chain links TRBV5-1 to TRBJ2-2; TRBD1 matches 8 bases. In germline, CDR1 is SGHRS, CDR2 YFSETQ. The V and J ends lost 3 bases and 7 bases, in that order; junction bases with no gene match: 5. The CDR3 totals 14 residues. CDR3 amino acids: CASSSQGEVGELFF. In DNA, the CDR3 is TGCGCCAGCAGCTCACAGGGGGAGGTCGGGGAGCTGTTTTTT.

The chain employs TRBV29-1 and TRBJ2-5, with TRBD2 matching over 11 bases. With V trimmed by 8 bases and J by 4 bases, 3 bases remained unmatched. CDR1 SQVTM and CDR2 ANQGSEA come from the germline V gene. The CDR3 spans 12 residues. The CDR3 sequence: CSLAGGPETQYF. The CDR3 coding sequence is TGCAGCTTAGCGGGGGGGCCAGAGACCCAGTACTTC. The full variable domain, with the rest looked up from reference TRBV29-1 and TRBJ2-5, is SAVISQKPSRDICQRGTSLTIQCQVDSQVTMMFWYRQQPGQSLTLIATANQGSEATYESGFVIDKFPISRPNLTFSTLTVSNMSPEDSSIYLCSLAGGPETQYFGPGTRLLVL.

The chain carries TRBV9 and TRBJ1-1, with D unclear. Germline V gene sequence: CDR1 SGDLS, CDR2 YYNGEE. This CDR3 has 15 amino acids. Trimming stripped 0 bases from V and 0 bases from J, with 9 bases between. In nucleotides, the CDR3 is TGTGCCAGCAGCGTAGGGTTTTCCGTGAACACTGAAGCTTTCTTT. Translation gives CASSVGFSVNTEAFF.

The chain couples TRBV2 to TRBJ2-7, with 9 bases lining up with TRBD2. The V gene's germline CDR1 is SNHLY and CDR2 FYNNEI. J was trimmed by 0 bases and V by 6 bases; bases with no gene match: 6. The CDR3 sequence is 15 residues long. DNA for the CDR3: TGTGCCAGCAGGTACGGACTAGCGAGCTCCTACGAGCAGTACTTC. Its translation is CASRYGLASSYEQYF.